A single sample is the source of the 24 T cell receptor beta chains below, sequenced in a study of beta chain features in type 1 diabetes. Findings and limits, study-wide: Moderate but significant shortening of TCRB CDR3s was recorded in all four CD4+ subsets from Type 1 diabetes patients.

No antigen has been identified for these receptors. Sequenced material consisted of expressed TCRB transcripts (all of the isolated RNA was reverse transcribed). Sequencing was performed with immunoSEQ multiplex PCR; in TCRdb, only in-frame clones are kept and a portion is missing. The sample shows about 360,000 clones, around 12% of them seen only once. Sequenced input: naive CD4+ T cells from blood. The receptors were sampled from a young woman with type 1 diabetes.

This clone has only a few counts. The chain has TRBV7-9 and TRBJ1-2; D not certain. The CDR3 is 12 residues long. Germline V gene sequence: CDR1 SEHNR, CDR2 FQNEAQ (reference sequence). Trimming left V 3 bases short and J 5 bases short, with 7 bases between. CDR3 residues: CASSLRRYGYTF. CDR3 sequence (DNA): TGTGCCAGCAGCTTGAGGAGGTATGGCTACACCTTC.

In its sample, this clone was seen a few times. This chain uses TRBV28 with TRBJ2-7; D not certain. From germline, CDR1 is MDHEN and CDR2 SYDVKM. With 7 bases removed from V and 3 bases from J, the gap between germline ends came to 7 bases. CDR3 size: 11 residues. Here the CDR3 reads CASTRDYEQYF. The CDR3 DNA is TGTGCCAGCACCCGAGACTACGAGCAGTACTTC. Full variable domain (rest looked up from reference TRBV28 and TRBJ2-7): DVKVTQSSRYLVKRTGEKVFLECVQDMDHENMFWYRQDPGLGLRLIYFSYDVKMKEKGDIPEGYSVSREKKERFSLILESASTNQTSMYLCASTRDYEQYFGPGTRLTVT.

The chain links TRBV23-1 to TRBJ2-3; the match to TRBD2 covers 7 bases. TRBV23-1 belongs to the ORF category, with a function that is uncertain. This CDR3 contains 19 residues. Losses at the gene ends were 4 bases for V and 4 bases for J; bases not matched to a gene: 20. In DNA, the CDR3 is TGCGCCAGCAGTCCAGGCCCCTTCTGGCGGGAGTGTCGCGCAGATACGCAGTATTTT. It translates to CASSPGPFWRECRADTQYF.

V is TRBV9 and J is TRBJ2-7; no reliable D call. The length of the CDR3 is 11 residues. The germline V gene encodes CDR1 SGDLS and CDR2 YYNGEE. The CDR3 region has the DNA TGTGCAGAGGTAACTGACTACGAGCAGTACTTC. It yields the protein CAEVTDYEQYF.

J is TRBJ2-1 and V is TRBV19, with 13 bases that match TRBD2. The CDR3 covers 12 residues. The germline V gene has CDR1 LNHDA and CDR2 SQIVND (reference sequence). The trim removed 10 bases at V and 15 bases at J, leaving 9 bases unmatched. The CDR3 region has the DNA TGTGCCACCATGACTAGCGGGGGGTCTCGGTTCTTC. This gives the protein CATMTSGGSRFF. The whole variable domain, remainder taken from reference TRBV19 and TRBJ2-1, is DGGITQSPKYLFRKEGQNVTLSCEQNLNHDAMYWYRQDPGQGLRLIYYSQIVNDFQKGDIAEGYSVSREKKESFPLTVTSAQKNPTAFYLCATMTSGGSRFFGPGTRLTVL.

In this sample, this clone turned up a few times. The V call is TRBV7-2, the J call TRBJ2-3, with TRBD2 matching 13 bases. This CDR3 comprises 15 residues. Germline V gene lookup returns CDR1 SGHTA and CDR2 FQGNSA. V trimming: 6 bases; J trimming: 2 bases; junction bases outside the gene matches: 2. CDR3 amino acids: CASRTSGGNTDTQYF. The CDR3 DNA follows: TGTGCCAGCAGGACTAGCGGGGGGAACACAGATACGCAGTATTTT.

This clone was observed a handful of times. The chain has TRBV6-4 and TRBJ2-1, with a tentative D call TRBD2 (6 bases). The V and J ends lost 3 bases and 11 bases respectively, with 14 bases between them. The germline V gene has CDR1 MRHNA and CDR2 SNTAGT. CDR3 size: 13 residues. The DNA of the CDR3 is TGTGCCAGCAGTGAAACTCCGGCGGGAAAGCAGTTCTTC. Amino acids: CASSETPAGKQFF.

The rearrangement links TRBV2 to TRBJ2-2; D unresolved. The CDR3 is made up of 14 amino acids. Germline V gives CDR1 SNHLY, CDR2 FYNNEI. Trimming stripped 5 bases from V and 7 bases from J, with 14 bases between. CDR3 sequence reads: CASSMNFRGGELFF. The CDR3 bases are TGTGCCAGCAGTATGAACTTCAGAGGCGGGGAGCTGTTTTTT.

V is TRBV30 and J is TRBJ1-3; no clear D. The ends were cut back, 0 bases at V and 4 bases at J, with 13 bases in the middle. The germline CDR1 and CDR2 sequences are GTSNPN and SVGIG (reference sequence). The CDR3 is made up of 15 amino acids. CDR3 residues: CAWSVQKGYGNTIYF. CDR3 sequence (DNA): TGTGCCTGGAGTGTACAGAAAGGCTACGGAAACACCATATATTTT.

This clone was detected a few times. The chain has TRBV19 and TRBJ2-1, with 12 positions matching TRBD2. After removal of 7 bases from V and 5 bases from J, the junction contained 9 bases not matched to a gene. Germline CDR1 is LNHDA and CDR2 is SQIVND (reference sequence). CDR3 length: 16 residues. The CDR3 loop is CASTTVTSGGNNEQFF. The CDR3 DNA reads TGTGCCAGTACCACAGTGACTAGCGGGGGCAACAATGAGCAGTTCTTC. The whole variable domain, filled in from reference TRBV19 and TRBJ2-1, reads DGGITQSPKYLFRKEGQNVTLSCEQNLNHDAMYWYRQDPGQGLRLIYYSQIVNDFQKGDIAEGYSVSREKKESFPLTVTSAQKNPTAFYLCASTTVTSGGNNEQFFGPGTRLTVL.

The sample holds a few counts of this clone. The rearrangement joins TRBV23-1 to TRBJ2-7, with TRBD1 identical over 7 bases. TRBV23-1 falls under the ORF class, with uncertain function. CDR3 length equals 15 residues. Unmatched junction bases numbered 8, after V lost 3 bases and J lost 3 bases. CDR3 nucleotides: TGCGCCAGCAGTCAGACGGACAGGTTTTGCTACGAGCAGTACTTC. Translation gives CASSQTDRFCYEQYF.

As DNA, the CDR3 is TGCAGTGCTGGGACAGGGATGGAAGCTTTCTTT. This encodes CSAGTGMEAFF. This chain links TRBV20-1 with TRBJ1-1; 9 nucleotides line up with TRBD1. CDR3 length: 11 amino acids. V was clipped by 5 bases and J by 8 bases; unmatched bases: 3. CDR1 is DFQATT and CDR2 is SNEGSKA in the germline V gene (reference sequence).

This clone was seen only a few times. The genes are TRBV9 and TRBJ2-7, with 7 bases fitting TRBD2. This CDR3 has 13 residues. V lost 3 bases and J lost 3; bases outside the gene matches: 3. Germline lookup yields CDR1 SGDLS and CDR2 YYNGEE. Here the CDR3 reads CASSASGYYEQYF. CDR3 nucleotide sequence: TGTGCCAGCAGCGCTAGCGGTTACTACGAGCAGTACTTC.

CDR3 sequence (DNA): TGTGCCAGCTCACCAAGTCCGGACAATGAGCAGTTCTTC. Protein product: CASSPSPDNEQFF. The J gene is TRBJ2-1, the V gene TRBV18, with D unclear. V gave up 2 bases and J gave up 5 bases, with 7 bases separating them. The CDR3 extends over 13 amino acids. Germline V gene sequence: CDR1 KGHSH, CDR2 LQKENI.

J is TRBJ2-1 and V is TRBV19, with 15 bases fitting TRBD2. This CDR3 spans 17 amino acids. CDR1 and CDR2 (germline): LNHDA, SQIVND (reference sequence). J gave up 9 bases and V 5 bases, and 11 bases lay outside the gene matches. DNA for the CDR3: TGTGCCAGTAGTCCGGGACTAGCGGGAGGAATATTCGGTGAGCAGTTCTTC. It is translated as CASSPGLAGGIFGEQFF.

This sequence joins TRBV19 and TRBJ2-7; 8 nucleotides line up with TRBD1. V dropped 4 bases and J dropped 5; count of bases not matched to a gene: 4. This CDR3 region has 13 residues. The germline V gene encodes CDR1 LNHDA and CDR2 SQIVND (reference sequence). CDR3: CASSKAGGDEQYF. CDR3 bases: TGTGCCAGTAGTAAGGCAGGGGGCGACGAGCAGTACTTC. The full variable domain, with the rest looked up from reference TRBV19 and TRBJ2-7, is DGGITQSPKYLFRKEGQNVTLSCEQNLNHDAMYWYRQDPGQGLRLIYYSQIVNDFQKGDIAEGYSVSREKKESFPLTVTSAQKNPTAFYLCASSKAGGDEQYFGPGTRLTVT.

The rearrangement joins TRBV18 to TRBJ1-2, with D possibly being TRBD1 (5 bases). Trimming removed 3 bases from V and 4 bases from J, with 12 bases in between. The germline V gene has CDR1 KGHSH and CDR2 LQKENI. The CDR3 spans 14 residues. CDR3 residues: CASSPMEGIYGYTF. Here the CDR3 DNA reads TGTGCCAGCTCACCTATGGAGGGGATCTATGGCTACACCTTC. Based on the CDR3 plus reference TRBV18 and TRBJ1-2, the full variable domain is NAGVMQNPRHLVRRRGQEARLRCSPMKGHSHVYWYRQLPEEGLKFMVYLQKENIIDESGMPKERFSAEFPKEGPSILRIQQVVRGDSAAYFCASSPMEGIYGYTFGSGTRLTVV.

This clone was picked up a small number of times. The V and J genes are TRBV25-1 and TRBJ2-1; D is undetermined. In germline, CDR1 is MGHDK, CDR2 SYGVNS. This CDR3 has 14 amino acids. Trimming cost V 3 bases and J 2 bases, with 8 bases left between them. The CDR3 loop reads CASSDTTAYNEQFF. In nucleotides, the CDR3 is TGTGCCAGCAGTGACACTACGGCCTACAATGAGCAGTTCTTC.

This clone was counted only a few times. The chain links TRBV5-4 to TRBJ2-5, with a weak D call TRBD2 (6 bases). V was cut by 4 bases and J by 5 bases, with 15 bases left in between. The CDR3 totals 14 residues. CDR1 and CDR2 from the germline V gene are SGHNT and YYREEE (reference sequence). CDR3 DNA: TGTGCCAGCAGCACTCCGGGGGTCCACGAGACCCAGTACTTC. It is translated as CASSTPGVHETQYF.

As concerns this clone: Other DNA sequences of this sample code for an identical CDR3. V is TRBV6-5 and J is TRBJ2-2, with 7 nucleotides matching TRBD1. The CDR3 is 14 residues long. Germline V CDR1 and CDR2: MNHEY, SVGAGI. V shed 6 bases and J 5 bases; nucleotides not matched to a gene: 6. This chain's CDR3 is CASSSGTATGELFF. Here the CDR3 DNA reads TGTGCCAGCAGCTCCGGGACAGCGACCGGGGAGCTGTTTTTT.

The chain carries TRBV7-2 and TRBJ1-2; tentatively, D is TRBD1 (6 bases). The CDR3 is made up of 15 amino acids. The V end lost 4 bases, the J end lost 7 bases, and 19 bases lay between the germline ends. Germline V gene data show CDR1 as SGHTA and CDR2 as FQGNSA. CDR3 nucleotide sequence: TGTGCCAGCAGCTCGGGACAACCAACTTATAGTGGCTACACCTTC. Translating gives CASSSGQPTYSGYTF.

V usage is TRBV30 and J usage is TRBJ2-1; 10 positions match TRBD2. CDR1 and CDR2 (germline): GTSNPN, SVGIG (reference sequence). CDR3 size: 15 residues. Trimming at V came to 2 bases and at J to 6 bases, leaving 7 bases not matched to a gene. The CDR3 region has the DNA TGTGCCTGGAGTCCCGGGACTAGCGCAGGCAATGAGCAGTTCTTC. This codes for CAWSPGTSAGNEQFF.

As regards this clone: Other DNA sequences in this specimen translate into the identical CDR3. The V call is TRBV27, the J call TRBJ1-2, with 7 bases aligning to TRBD1. V was pared by 4 bases and J by 7 bases, with 3 bases of the junction left unmatched. Germline CDR1 reads MNHEY; CDR2 reads SMNVEV (reference sequence). The CDR3 spans 12 residues. The CDR3 spells CASSSTGSGYTF. The CDR3 DNA follows: TGTGCCAGCAGTTCGACAGGGAGTGGCTACACCTTC.

This clone occurred a few times. The genes are TRBV28 and TRBJ2-6, with 7 positions matching TRBD1. Germline CDR1 MDHEN, CDR2 SYDVKM. This CDR3 is built from 15 residues. J gave up 2 bases and V 4 bases, and 2 bases lay outside the gene matches. CDR3 sequence reads: CASSSQGAGANVLTF. In DNA form, the CDR3 reads TGTGCCAGCAGTTCCCAGGGGGCTGGGGCCAACGTCCTGACTTTC.